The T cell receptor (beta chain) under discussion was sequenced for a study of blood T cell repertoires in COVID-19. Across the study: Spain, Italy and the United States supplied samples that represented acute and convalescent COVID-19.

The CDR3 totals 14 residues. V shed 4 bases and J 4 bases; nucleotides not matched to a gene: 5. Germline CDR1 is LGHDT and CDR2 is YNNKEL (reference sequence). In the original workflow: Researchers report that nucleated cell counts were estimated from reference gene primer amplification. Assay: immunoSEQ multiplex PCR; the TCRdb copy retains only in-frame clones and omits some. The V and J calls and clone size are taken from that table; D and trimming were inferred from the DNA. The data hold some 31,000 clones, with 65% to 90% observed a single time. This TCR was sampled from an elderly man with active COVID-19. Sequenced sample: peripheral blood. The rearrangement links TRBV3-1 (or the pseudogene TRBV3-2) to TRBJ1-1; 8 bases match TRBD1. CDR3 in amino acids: CASSRRTGITEAFF. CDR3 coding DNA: TGTGCCAGCAGCCGGCGGACAGGGATCACTGAAGCTTTCTTT.